The rows below give T cell receptor beta chains drawn from one sample of a study of blood T cell repertoires in COVID-19. Profiled with immunoSEQ multiplex PCR; TCRdb holds only in-frame clones, not every one. The sample holds 270,000 or so clones, roughly 80% seen once. The sequenced sample consisted of peripheral blood. Every receptor here comes from a woman between 50 and 59 years old who had recovered from COVID-19. Both conserved end residues are part of each CDR3. A D gene is named only where the DNA matches it firmly. Clone size appears in some rows only: once, few, many, or a class for an expanded clone.

J gene	V gene	D gene	clone size	CDR3 DNA	CDR3 protein
TRBJ2-5	TRBV27	TRBD1	once	TGTGCCAGCAGCCGGACAGGGGGCGAGACCCAGTACTTC	CASSRTGGETQYF
TRBJ1-4	TRBV28	-	-	TGTGCCAGCAGTTCCTTACCTTCCGGAAAACTGTTTTTT	CASSSLPSGKLFF
TRBJ2-2	TRBV5-1	TRBD2	-	TGCGCCAGCAGCCGCATAGCGGGAGGTCCTTACCGGGAGCTGTTTTTT	CASSRIAGGPYRELFF
TRBJ1-1	TRBV27	-	-	TGTGCCAGCAGTTTATCGAGGGGGACATTGAACACTGAAGCTTTCTTT	CASSLSRGTLNTEAFF
TRBJ2-7	TRBV3-1/TRBV3-2	TRBD2	few	TGTGCCAGCAGCCAACCCCCGGGTCTTAGCGGGAGGCGAGAGCAGTACTTC	CASSQPPGLSGRREQYF
TRBJ1-5	TRBV18	-	-	TGTGCCAGCTCACCAAGGCAGGAAGACAATCAGCCCCAGCATTTT	CASSPRQEDNQPQHF
TRBJ1-4	TRBV2	TRBD1	once	TGTGCCAGCAGTGAAAGGGACAGGGGGCTCACTAATGAAAAACTGTTTTTT	CASSERDRGLTNEKLFF
TRBJ2-1	TRBV6-2/TRBV6-3	TRBD2	-	TGTGCCAGCAGTTATCGGACTAGCGGGGGTCGGGATGAGCAGTTCTTC	CASSYRTSGGRDEQFF
TRBJ2-1	TRBV27	-	-	TGTGCCAGCAGTTTATTCCAATTGACAGGCACCTACAATGAGCAGTTCTTC	CASSLFQLTGTYNEQFF
TRBJ2-3	TRBV11-2	-	-	TGTGCCAGCAGCTTACTCAGGGGAGGCACAGATACGCAGTATTTT	CASSLLRGGTDTQYF
TRBJ1-5	TRBV18	-	few	TGTGCCAGCTCACCTGGACTGAATCAGCCCCAGCATTTT	CASSPGLNQPQHF
TRBJ1-2	TRBV30	TRBD1	-	TGTGCCTGGGGGGACAGGGAATTCCGGGGCTACACCTTC	CAWGDREFRGYTF
TRBJ1-5	TRBV6-2/TRBV6-3	-	-	TGTGCCAGCAGTTACCAGGCTAGCAATCAGCCCCAGCATTTT	CASSYQASNQPQHF
TRBJ1-1	TRBV4-3	-	once	TGCGCCAGCAGCCAAGATAGGAACACTGAAGCTTTCTTT	CASSQDRNTEAFF
TRBJ1-3	TRBV28	TRBD1	-	TGTGCCAGCCTCGGACAGGCGGCAAGCTCTGGAAACACCATATATTTT	CASLGQAASSGNTIYF
TRBJ2-2	TRBV7-3	TRBD1	many	TGTGCCAGCAGGGGACAGGGAGTAACCGGGGAGCTGTTTTTT	CASRGQGVTGELFF
TRBJ1-1	TRBV3-1/TRBV3-2	TRBD1	few	TGTGCCAGCAGCCCCGTGGACAGGAGGTACACTGAAGCTTTCTTT	CASSPVDRRYTEAFF
TRBJ2-7	TRBV20-1	TRBD2	few	TGCAGTGCTAGTCGGACTAGCGGGGGTAACGAGCAGTACTTC	CSASRTSGGNEQYF
TRBJ1-5	TRBV20-1	-	-	TGCAGTGCTAGTCCTCAGGGTTCCCAGCCCCAGCATTTT	CSASPQGSQPQHF
TRBJ1-2	TRBV7-2	-	-	TGTGCCAGCAGCTTAGCACAGGGTGGCTACACCTTC	CASSLAQGGYTF
TRBJ1-5	TRBV28	TRBD1	-	TGTGCCAGCAGTTTACCACAGGGGGATGGTCAGCCCCAGCATTTT	CASSLPQGDGQPQHF
TRBJ1-2	TRBV27	-	-	TGTGCCAGCAGTTTAAAGGTCGGGTACTATGGCTACACCTTC	CASSLKVGYYGYTF
TRBJ1-1	TRBV29-1	TRBD1	-	TGCAGGACGGACAGGGGCTACACTGAAGCTTTCTTT	CRTDRGYTEAFF
TRBJ1-2	TRBV7-8	TRBD1	-	TGTGCCAGCAGCCCCCCCCTCCGGGCAGGGGGCGCGAGAGGTGGCTACACCTTC	CASSPPLRAGGARGGYTF
TRBJ2-7	TRBV21-1	-	-	TGTGCCAGCAGCAAAGACGGCGACAGCGCCCACTACGAGCAGTACTTC	CASSKDGDSAHYEQYF
TRBJ2-7	TRBV4-3	TRBD2	few	TGCGCCAGCAGCCCAGAAGCGGGAGTTTACTACGAGCAGTACTTC	CASSPEAGVYYEQYF
TRBJ2-6	TRBV6-6	TRBD1	-	TGTGCCAGCAGTCCTGGTCGGGACAGGGCCGCTGGGGCCAACGTCCTGACTTTC	CASSPGRDRAAGANVLTF
TRBJ2-2	TRBV28	-	-	TGTGCCAGCAGGGGCGGGACGGCAAACACCGGGGAGCTGTTTTTT	CASRGGTANTGELFF
TRBJ1-5	TRBV6-5	-	few	TGTGCCAGCAGTTCAGACGGGGATCAGCCCCAGCATTTT	CASSSDGDQPQHF
TRBJ2-5	TRBV5-3	TRBD2	-	TGTGCCAGAAGCTTGGCGGGACTAGCGGGTCAAGAGACCCAGTACTTC	CARSLAGLAGQETQYF
TRBJ2-7	TRBV25-1	TRBD2	-	TGTGCCAGCTCTCTAGCGGGAGGCGCCTACGAGCAGTACTTC	CASSLAGGAYEQYF
TRBJ1-2	TRBV28	-	-	TGTGCCAGCAGCGGACAGAGCCCCTATGGCTACACCTTC	CASSGQSPYGYTF
TRBJ1-1	TRBV4-2	TRBD1	-	TGTGCCAGCAGCCAAGGACAGGGAGGGAACACTGAAGCTTTCTTT	CASSQGQGGNTEAFF
TRBJ1-5	TRBV28	-	-	TGTGCCAGCACAAAAGCGGCGATCTTGAGGGAGTTGCATTTT	CASTKAAILRELHF
TRBJ2-3	TRBV11-2	TRBD2	-	TGTGCCAGCAGCTTAGATCTCGGACTAGCGGGGGCCTTTTTAGATACGCAGTATTTT	CASSLDLGLAGAFLDTQYF
TRBJ2-2	TRBV5-5	-	-	TGTGCCAGCAGCTTGGTGCGGGTCACCGGGGAGCTGTTTTTT	CASSLVRVTGELFF
TRBJ1-1	TRBV7-8	-	-	TGTGCCAGCAGCCCCCAGGGAATTCAGAACACTGAAGCTTTCTTT	CASSPQGIQNTEAFF
TRBJ2-3	TRBV7-2	-	-	TGTGCCAGCAGCTTGGTGTGGGAGGCCACAGATACGCAGTATTTT	CASSLVWEATDTQYF
TRBJ2-2	TRBV28	-	-	TGTGCCAGCAGTTTTAGGCAGGAACGAAGGACCGGGGAGCTGTTTTTT	CASSFRQERRTGELFF